This TCR beta chain was captured by sequencing in a study of T-cell memory formation after mild COVID-19. The TCR alpha and TCR beta cDNA libraries, bearing sample barcodes and UMIs, were generated by 5'RACE using constant-segment primers. TCRdb reprocessed the 5' RACE reads with MiXCR, giving one entry per CDR3 protein. The sample lists more than 150,000 distinct CDR3 sequences; less than 20% were seen once. The CDR3 has 14 residues. Unmatched junction bases numbered 6, after V lost 6 bases and J lost 9 bases. Germline CDR1 WNHNN, CDR2 SYGVQD (reference sequence). The table lists this clonotype with a few counts.

Sequenced material: PBMCs or a T cell subset sorted from them (not recorded which). The V call is TRBV10-1, the J call TRBJ2-1; 12 nucleotides agree with TRBD2. The receptor comes from a man aged 18 to 29 who had mild COVID-19 (a few samples of this study predate the infection). Cell type and time point are not known. The CDR3 region is CASSGLAGSVEQFF. In DNA form, the CDR3 reads TGCGCCAGCAGCGGACTAGCGGGGTCGGTTGAGCAGTTCTTC.